This T cell receptor beta chain was sequenced in a study of T cells in Graves' hyperthyroidism and ophthalmopathy (dated by TCRdb to between 2018 and 2021). Study-level background: Peripheral blood samples were taken at initial diagnosis, before any treatment was given. TCR V-J signatures able to tell the groups apart were searched for in a discovery cohort of 100 or so patients, of whom over 40 had Graves' ophthalmopathy and 57 had stable Graves' hyperthyroidism. Prospective prediction of ophthalmopathy was tested in an independent validation cohort consisting of roughly 19 hyperthyroidism patients and 17 patients who later progressed to ophthalmopathy. The 100 discovery patients were divided at random into training and test sets in a 7:3 ratio. In several Graves' hyperthyroidism patients, the study also compared T-cell repertoires from thyroid tissue with T-cell repertoires from blood. Following sampling, methimazole starting at 30 mg daily was given to hyperthyroidism patients, and high-dose intravenous methylprednisolone was given to ophthalmopathy patients. The paper reports TCR Vbeta CDR3 sequencing of 135 peripheral blood samples: over 40 ophthalmopathy, around 80 hyperthyroidism and roughly 17 progressor patients.

General study outcomes and caveats: Sample size was not statistically predetermined, and blinding of investigators to group allocation was not performed. During validation, the model predicted progression to ophthalmopathy a median of roughly six months ahead of onset, with more than 60% sensitivity and roughly 72% specificity. A 13 V-J signature model separated ophthalmopathy from stable hyperthyroidism, with 87.88% sensitivity and roughly 81% specificity in cross-validation and 80%/75% in testing. Blood samples also contained most of the expanded thyroid clonotypes (frequency above 0.001), which suggests that blood repertoires may reflect thyroid immune responses.

TCR beta CDR3 regions were amplified from RNA transcripts. The TCR CDR3 was subjected to a first round of RT-PCR using the HTBI primer set and the Qiagen OneStep RT-PCR kit. Libraries were constructed in a second round of multiplex PCR, after which size selection and purification were performed. Libraries were sequenced paired-end with 100 bp reads on an Illumina HiSeq2000. In the original analysis: SOAPnuke was used to process the raw data, with reads discarded if the reads contained adapters or uncalled bases, had a mean Phred below 15, or lacked an exact constant-primer or identifier match. High-quality paired reads were merged using COPE v1.2.5, and each unique nucleotide sequence was defined as a clonotype. MiTCR v1.1 was used to align the clonotypes against IMGT TRBV, TRBD and TRBJ reference segments. The analysis included only V-J combinations with a frequency above 0.0001, which together covered 99% to 99.2% of the repertoires. A TCS score was defined as the ratio between F50 (clonal expansion) and ExV (chaos), using BLOSUM62-based TCRdist between CDR3 peptides within each V-J. Welch's t-statistics and random forest reduced roughly 540 V-J features to about 12, which were used in a naive Bayes classifier (R e1071). In-frame beta chains were kept once TCRdb had trimmed the public reads at Q25 with fastp and called clones with MiXCR. Entries that share a CDR3 protein sequence are merged under the most common genes and DNA. Clone size and V and J calls follow TCRdb, not the original study. Across this sample there are 370,000 or so distinct CDR3 sequences, with roughly 12% seen only once. The ten biggest clones cover less than 25% of the sample.

On this clonotype: This clone's antigen is unknown. Base qualities were left out, and no much larger clone turns up one base away.

A distance of 16 bases separates the germline ends of V and J, which lose 1 base and 3 bases respectively. Sequences MNHNS (CDR1) and SASEGT (CDR2) are obtained from the germline V gene. The CDR3 starts with the cysteine, ends with the phenylalanine, and has 17 residues. The only DNA kept is the CDR3, 51 bases in frame from the first base. Hyperthyroidism patients were newly diagnosed, had a disease duration of under 2 months, and were aged 18 to 65 years. The study excluded patients with uncontrolled infections, other autoimmune diseases, pregnancy or lactation. Diagnoses were based on clinical symptoms, serum thyroxine and TRAb, thyroid ultrasound and orbital computed tomography. For progressor patients, blood was drawn at the first diagnosis of hyperthyroidism, before any ophthalmopathy symptoms had appeared. Ficoll-Paque density gradient centrifugation was used to isolate PBMCs from about 10 ml of fresh peripheral blood. Progressor patients were initially diagnosed with Graves' hyperthyroidism and developed ophthalmopathy during follow-up. Total RNA was extracted with Trizol reagent, and quality was checked on an Agilent 2100 Bioanalyzer.

This chain joins TRBV6-1 to TRBJ2-1; D gene: possibly TRBD2, on 5 matching bases. Input material: blood. This receptor was taken from a man aged 25-45 years with Graves' hyperthyroidism that later progressed to Graves' ophthalmopathy. The DNA reads as follows: TGTGCCAGCAGTGAAGGTGGACTCTTAAGGGACTACAATGAGCAGTTCTTC. It is translated as CASSEGGLLRDYNEQFF.